This TCR beta chain derives from a study of blood T cell repertoires in COVID-19. TCRdb keeps only in-frame clones here, not all; method: immunoSEQ multiplex PCR. The table has roughly 260,000 clones, 70% to 90% seen once. The CDR3 spans 15 residues. Germline V gene sequence: CDR1 SGHVS, CDR2 FQNEAQ. Trimming shortened V by 0 bases and J by 2 bases, and 8 bases separated the two germline ends. The sample consisted of PBMCs or T cells enriched from blood (not recorded which). The rearrangement joins TRBV7-8 to TRBJ1-3; no reliable D call. This receptor was taken from a woman aged 50 to 65 who had recovered from COVID-19. The CDR3, as DNA: TGTGCCAGCAGCTTAGCGCGCGGAGCTGGAAACACCATATATTTT. The encoded protein is CASSLARGAGNTIYF.